These 5 T cell receptor beta chains were all obtained from the same sample, sequenced in a study of blood T cell repertoires in COVID-19. Profiling relied on immunoSEQ multiplex PCR, and the TCRdb table lists in-frame clones only, not all of them. The sample contains 200,000 to 250,000 clones, roughly 84% of which appear only once. The sample was PBMCs or T cells enriched from blood (not recorded which). These TCRs come from a woman aged 40 to 55 who had recovered from COVID-19.

This chain links TRBV7-2 with TRBJ2-7, with D uncertain. The germline gives CDR1 SGHTA, CDR2 FQGNSA. V lost 7 bases to trimming and J lost 6 bases, with 19 bases between them. The CDR3 is 14 amino acids. The CDR3 bases are TGTGCCAGCACCGCAGACTCTCCCAACGGCGAGCAGTACTTC. The encoded protein is CASTADSPNGEQYF.

The chain couples TRBV7-9 to TRBJ1-1; weak D call: TRBD1 (5 bases). V gave up 1 base and J gave up 3 bases, with 9 bases separating them. The CDR3 runs 14 residues. Looked up from germline, CDR1 is SEHNR and CDR2 is FQNEAQ (reference sequence). DNA for the CDR3: TGTGCCAGCAGCTTAGGCTTAGGGGACACTGAAGCTTTCTTT. Its translation: CASSLGLGDTEAFF. Full variable domain (outside the CDR3, taken from reference TRBV7-9 and TRBJ1-1): DTGVSQNPRHKITKRGQNVTFRCDPISEHNRLYWYRQTLGQGPEFLTYFQNEAQLEKSRLLSDRFSAERPKGSFSTLEIQRTEQGDSAMYLCASSLGLGDTEAFFGQGTRLTVV.

This chain links TRBV3-1 (or the pseudogene TRBV3-2) with TRBJ1-1, with a possible D match to TRBD1 (5 bases). The CDR3 is 15 amino acids. V lost 1 base to trimming and J lost 1 base, with 10 bases between them. Germline CDR1 and CDR2: LGHDT and YNNKEL (reference sequence). CDR3 loop: CASSQGQGGNTEAFF. The CDR3 DNA follows: TGTGCCAGCAGCCAAGGGCAGGGCGGGAACACTGAAGCTTTCTTT.

The chain has TRBV19 and TRBJ2-1; D remains ambiguous. The V gene's germline CDR1 is LNHDA and CDR2 SQIVND (reference sequence). Trimming removed 10 bases at V and 5 bases at J, with 18 bases between. The CDR3 has 14 amino acids. This CDR3 reads CATAETRVNNEQFF. DNA of the CDR3: TGTGCCACCGCCGAGACAAGAGTTAACAATGAGCAGTTCTTC. Variable domain in full (rest from reference TRBV19 and TRBJ2-1): DGGITQSPKYLFRKEGQNVTLSCEQNLNHDAMYWYRQDPGQGLRLIYYSQIVNDFQKGDIAEGYSVSREKKESFPLTVTSAQKNPTAFYLCATAETRVNNEQFFGPGTRLTVL.

The rearrangement joins TRBV19 to TRBJ1-5; no clear D. The CDR3 is 15 residues long. V lost 6 bases to trimming and J lost 6 bases, with 18 bases between them. Germline lookup yields CDR1 LNHDA and CDR2 SQIVND (reference sequence). The CDR3 sequence is CASSPGPGGAQPQHF. CDR3 sequence (DNA): TGTGCCAGTAGCCCGGGCCCAGGAGGTGCTCAGCCCCAGCATTTT.